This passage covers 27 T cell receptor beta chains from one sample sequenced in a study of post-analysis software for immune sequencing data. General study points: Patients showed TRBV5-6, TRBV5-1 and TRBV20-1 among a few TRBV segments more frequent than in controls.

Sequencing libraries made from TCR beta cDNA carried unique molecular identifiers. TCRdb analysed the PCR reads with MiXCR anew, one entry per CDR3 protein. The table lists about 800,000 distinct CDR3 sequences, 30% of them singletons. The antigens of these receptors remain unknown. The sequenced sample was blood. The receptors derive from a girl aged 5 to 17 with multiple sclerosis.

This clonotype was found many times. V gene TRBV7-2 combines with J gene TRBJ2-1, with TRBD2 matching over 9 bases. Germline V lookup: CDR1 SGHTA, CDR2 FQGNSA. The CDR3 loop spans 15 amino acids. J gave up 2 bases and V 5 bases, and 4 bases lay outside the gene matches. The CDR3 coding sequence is TGTGCCAGCAGCCCTAGCGGGATCCCCTACAATGAGCAGTTCTTC. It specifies CASSPSGIPYNEQFF. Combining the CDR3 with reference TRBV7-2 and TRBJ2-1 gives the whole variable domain GAGVSQSPSNKVTEKGKDVELRCDPISGHTALYWYRQSLGQGLEFLIYFQGNSAPDKSGLPSDRFSAERTGGSVSTLTIQRTQQEDSAVYLCASSPSGIPYNEQFFGPGTRLTVL.

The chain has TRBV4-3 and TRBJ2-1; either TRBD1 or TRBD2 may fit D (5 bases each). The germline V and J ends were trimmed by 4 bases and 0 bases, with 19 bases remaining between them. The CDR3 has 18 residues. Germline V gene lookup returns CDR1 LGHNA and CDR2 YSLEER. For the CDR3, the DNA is TGCGCCAGCAGCCCCGCTGCCGGGGCTTTGGGCTCCTACAATGAGCAGTTCTTC. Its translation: CASSPAAGALGSYNEQFF.

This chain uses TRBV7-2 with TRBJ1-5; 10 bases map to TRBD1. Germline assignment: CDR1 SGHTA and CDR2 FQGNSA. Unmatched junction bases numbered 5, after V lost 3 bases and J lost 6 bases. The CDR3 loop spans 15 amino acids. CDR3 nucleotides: TGTGCCAGCAGCTTCGGACAGGGGGGGTTTCAGCCCCAGCATTTT. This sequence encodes CASSFGQGGFQPQHF.

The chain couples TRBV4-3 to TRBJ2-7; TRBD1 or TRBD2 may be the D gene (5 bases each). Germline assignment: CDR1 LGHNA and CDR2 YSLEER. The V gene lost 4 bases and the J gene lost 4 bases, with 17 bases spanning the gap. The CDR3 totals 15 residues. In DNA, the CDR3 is TGCGCCAGCAGCCCCTTCCTTGGGGGAAGTTACGAGCAGTACTTC. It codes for CASSPFLGGSYEQYF.

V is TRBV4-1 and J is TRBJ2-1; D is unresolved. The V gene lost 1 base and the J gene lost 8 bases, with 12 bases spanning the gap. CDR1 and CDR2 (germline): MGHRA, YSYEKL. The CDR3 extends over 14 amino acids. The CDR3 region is CASSQVSPWDEQFF. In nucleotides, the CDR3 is TGCGCCAGCAGCCAAGTTTCCCCGTGGGATGAGCAGTTCTTC.

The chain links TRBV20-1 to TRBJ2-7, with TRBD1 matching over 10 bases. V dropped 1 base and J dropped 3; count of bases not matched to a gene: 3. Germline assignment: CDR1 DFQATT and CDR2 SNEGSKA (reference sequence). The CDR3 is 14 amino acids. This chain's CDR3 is CSARGQGAFYEQYF. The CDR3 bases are TGCAGTGCTAGAGGACAGGGGGCTTTCTACGAGCAGTACTTC.

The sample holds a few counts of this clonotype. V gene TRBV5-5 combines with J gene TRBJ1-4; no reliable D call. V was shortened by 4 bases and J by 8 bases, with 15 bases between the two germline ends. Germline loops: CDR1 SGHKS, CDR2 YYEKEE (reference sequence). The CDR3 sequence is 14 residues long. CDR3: CASSPLEGGEKLFF. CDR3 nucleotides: TGTGCCAGCAGCCCCCTTGAAGGCGGGGAAAAACTGTTTTTT.

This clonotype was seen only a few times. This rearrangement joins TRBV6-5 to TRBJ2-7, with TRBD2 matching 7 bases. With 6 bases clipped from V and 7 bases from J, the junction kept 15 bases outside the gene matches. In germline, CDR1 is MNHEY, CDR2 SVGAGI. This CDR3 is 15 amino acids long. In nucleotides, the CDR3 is TGTGCCAGCAGCACCTTGGGGCGGGAGCTGCATGAGCAGTACTTC. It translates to CASSTLGRELHEQYF.

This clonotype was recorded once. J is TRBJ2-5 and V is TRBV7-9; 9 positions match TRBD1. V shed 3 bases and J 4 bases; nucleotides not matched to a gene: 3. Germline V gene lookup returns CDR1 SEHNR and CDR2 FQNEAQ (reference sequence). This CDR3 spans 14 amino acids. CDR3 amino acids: CASSFPDRGETQYF. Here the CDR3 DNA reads TGTGCCAGCAGCTTTCCGGACAGGGGAGAGACCCAGTACTTC.

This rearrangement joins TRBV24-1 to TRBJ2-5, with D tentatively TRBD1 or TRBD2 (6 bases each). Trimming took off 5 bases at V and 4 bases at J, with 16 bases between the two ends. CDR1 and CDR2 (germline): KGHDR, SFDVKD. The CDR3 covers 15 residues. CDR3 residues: CATSGTGARRETQYF. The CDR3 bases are TGTGCCACCAGTGGAACGGGGGCCAGGCGAGAGACCCAGTACTTC.

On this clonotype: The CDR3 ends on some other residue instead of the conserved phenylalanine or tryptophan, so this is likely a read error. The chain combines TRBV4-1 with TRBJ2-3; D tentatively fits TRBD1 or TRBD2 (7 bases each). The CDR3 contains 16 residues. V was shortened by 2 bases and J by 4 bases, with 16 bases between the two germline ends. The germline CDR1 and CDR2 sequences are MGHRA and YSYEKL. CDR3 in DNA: TGCGCCAGCAGCCAACTTTCAGGGGGGGCTGCAGATACGCAGTATTGT. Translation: CASSQLSGGAADTQYC.

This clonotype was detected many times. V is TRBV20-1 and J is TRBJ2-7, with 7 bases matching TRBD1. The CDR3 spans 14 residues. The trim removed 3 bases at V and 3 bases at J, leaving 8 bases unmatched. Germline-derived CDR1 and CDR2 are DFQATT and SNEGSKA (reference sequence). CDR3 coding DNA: TGCAGTGCTAGTCCACAGGGGTCGATCTACGAGCAGTACTTC. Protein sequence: CSASPQGSIYEQYF.

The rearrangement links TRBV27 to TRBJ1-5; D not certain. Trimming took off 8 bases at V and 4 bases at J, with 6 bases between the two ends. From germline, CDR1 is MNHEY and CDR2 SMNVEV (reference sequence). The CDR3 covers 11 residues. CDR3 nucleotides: TGTGCCAGCGGTTGGAATCAGCCCCAGCATTTT. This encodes CASGWNQPQHF.

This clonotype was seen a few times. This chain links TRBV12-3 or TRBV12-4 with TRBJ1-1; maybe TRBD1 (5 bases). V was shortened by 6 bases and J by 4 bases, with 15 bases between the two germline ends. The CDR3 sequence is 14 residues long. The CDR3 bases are TGTGCCAGCAGGATCAGGGTTCGGACCACTGAAGCTTTCTTT. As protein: CASRIRVRTTEAFF.

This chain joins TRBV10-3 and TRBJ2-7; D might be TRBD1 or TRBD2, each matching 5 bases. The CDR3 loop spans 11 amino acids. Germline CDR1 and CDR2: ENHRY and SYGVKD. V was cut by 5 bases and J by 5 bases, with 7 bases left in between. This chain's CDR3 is CAISQGDEQYF. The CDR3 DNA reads TGTGCCATCAGTCAGGGAGACGAGCAGTACTTC.

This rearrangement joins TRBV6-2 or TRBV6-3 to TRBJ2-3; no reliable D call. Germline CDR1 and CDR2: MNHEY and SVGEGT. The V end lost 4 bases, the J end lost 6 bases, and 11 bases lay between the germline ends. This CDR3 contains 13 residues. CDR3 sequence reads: CASSFLKVDTQYF. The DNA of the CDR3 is TGTGCCAGCAGTTTCCTAAAGGTGGATACGCAGTATTTT.

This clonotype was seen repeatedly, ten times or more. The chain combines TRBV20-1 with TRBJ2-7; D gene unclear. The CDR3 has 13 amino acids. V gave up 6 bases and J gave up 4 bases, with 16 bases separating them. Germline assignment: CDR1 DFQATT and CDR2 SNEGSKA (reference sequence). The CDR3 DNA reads TGCAGTGCGGCGCTCGATACCCGATACGAGCAGTACTTC. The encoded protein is CSAALDTRYEQYF.

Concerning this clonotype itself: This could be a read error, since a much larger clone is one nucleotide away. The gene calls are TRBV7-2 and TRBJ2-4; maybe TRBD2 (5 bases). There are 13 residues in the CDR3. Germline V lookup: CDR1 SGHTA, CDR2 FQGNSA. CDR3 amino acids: CASSLARANVQYF. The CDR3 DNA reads TGTGCCAGCAGCTTAGCGAGGGCAAACGTTCAGTACTTC.

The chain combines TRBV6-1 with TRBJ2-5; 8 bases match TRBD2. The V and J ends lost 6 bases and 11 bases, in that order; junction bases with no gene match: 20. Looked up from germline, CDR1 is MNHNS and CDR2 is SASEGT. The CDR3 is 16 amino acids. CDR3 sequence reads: CASRMPIAGSSYGQYF. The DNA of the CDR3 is TGTGCCAGCAGGATGCCCATAGCGGGGTCATCCTACGGGCAGTACTTC.

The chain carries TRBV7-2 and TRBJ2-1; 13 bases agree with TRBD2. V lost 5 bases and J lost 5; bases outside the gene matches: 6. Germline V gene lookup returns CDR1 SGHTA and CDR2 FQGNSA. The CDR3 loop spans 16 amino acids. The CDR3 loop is CASSLPGLAGDNEQFF. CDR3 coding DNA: TGTGCCAGCAGCCTTCCCGGACTAGCGGGGGACAATGAGCAGTTCTTC.

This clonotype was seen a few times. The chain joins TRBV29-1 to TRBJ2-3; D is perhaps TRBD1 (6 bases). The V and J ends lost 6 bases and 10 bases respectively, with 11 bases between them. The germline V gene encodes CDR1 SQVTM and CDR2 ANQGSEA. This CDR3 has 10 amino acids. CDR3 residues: CSVQDSPQYF. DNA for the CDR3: TGCAGCGTCCAGGACAGCCCGCAGTATTTT.

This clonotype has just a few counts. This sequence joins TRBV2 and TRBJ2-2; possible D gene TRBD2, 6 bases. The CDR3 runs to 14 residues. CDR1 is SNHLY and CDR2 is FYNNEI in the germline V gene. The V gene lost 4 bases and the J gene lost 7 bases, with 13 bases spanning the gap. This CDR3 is CASSVVQTSGELFF. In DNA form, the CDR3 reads TGTGCCAGCAGTGTTGTACAGACTAGCGGGGAGCTGTTTTTT.

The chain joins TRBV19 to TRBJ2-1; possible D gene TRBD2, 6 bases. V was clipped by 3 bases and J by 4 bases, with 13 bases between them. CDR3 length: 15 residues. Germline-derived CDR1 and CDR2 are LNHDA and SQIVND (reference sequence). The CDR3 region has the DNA TGTGCCAGTAGTATCGATGGCGGGGATTACAATGAGCAGTTCTTC. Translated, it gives CASSIDGGDYNEQFF.

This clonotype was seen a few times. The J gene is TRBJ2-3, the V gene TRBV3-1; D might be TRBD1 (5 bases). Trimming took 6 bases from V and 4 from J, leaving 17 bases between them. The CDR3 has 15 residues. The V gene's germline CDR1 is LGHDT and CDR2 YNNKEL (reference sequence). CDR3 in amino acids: CASRKGVGVADTQYF. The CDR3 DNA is TGTGCCAGCAGAAAAGGGGTAGGAGTAGCAGATACGCAGTATTTT.

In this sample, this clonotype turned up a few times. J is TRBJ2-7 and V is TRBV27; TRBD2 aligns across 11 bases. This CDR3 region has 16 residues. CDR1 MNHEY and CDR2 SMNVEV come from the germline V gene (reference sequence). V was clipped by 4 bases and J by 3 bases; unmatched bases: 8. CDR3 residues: CASSSPTSGKVYEQYF. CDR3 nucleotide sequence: TGTGCCAGCAGTTCCCCGACTAGCGGGAAAGTCTACGAGCAGTACTTC.

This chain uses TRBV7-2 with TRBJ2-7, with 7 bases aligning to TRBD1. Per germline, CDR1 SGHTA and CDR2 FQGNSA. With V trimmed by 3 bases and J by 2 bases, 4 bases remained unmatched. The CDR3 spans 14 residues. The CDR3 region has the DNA TGTGCCAGCAGCTTCGGACAGGACACCTACGAGCAGTACTTC. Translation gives CASSFGQDTYEQYF. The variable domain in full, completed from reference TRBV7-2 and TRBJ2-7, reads GAGVSQSPSNKVTEKGKDVELRCDPISGHTALYWYRQSLGQGLEFLIYFQGNSAPDKSGLPSDRFSAERTGGSVSTLTIQRTQQEDSAVYLCASSFGQDTYEQYFGPGTRLTVT.

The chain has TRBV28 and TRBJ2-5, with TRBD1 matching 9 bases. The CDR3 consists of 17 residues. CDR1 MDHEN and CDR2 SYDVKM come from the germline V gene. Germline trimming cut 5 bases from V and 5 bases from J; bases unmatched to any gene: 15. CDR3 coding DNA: TGTGCCAGCAGTGGGGGCCAAGGGACAGGGTTCGGGGAGACCCAGTACTTC. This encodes CASSGGQGTGFGETQYF.